This T cell receptor (beta chain) was obtained from a study of blood T cells in healthy people across ages. Sample-barcoded 5' priming and a J-beta primer mix drove a second PCR of about 7 to 12 cycles. TCRdb reprocessed the 5' RACE reads via MiXCR and lists one record per CDR3 protein. Counted here are around 1.5 million distinct CDR3 sequences, approximately 38% occurring once; the ten biggest clones make up 7.9%. V was clipped by 6 bases and J by 4 bases; unmatched bases: 21. CDR1 is DFQATT and CDR2 is SNEGSKA in the germline V gene (reference sequence). The CDR3 loop spans 19 amino acids. This clonotype was observed at least ten times.

This chain uses TRBV20-1 with TRBJ2-3; 11 nucleotides match TRBD2. Sequenced sample: blood. This TCR came from a woman younger than 35 in good health. The CDR3 DNA reads as TGCAGTGCGAAGGGGGCGGAGATTAGCGGGAGGGCCATGTCAGATACGCAGTATTTT. Translated, it gives CSAKGAEISGRAMSDTQYF.